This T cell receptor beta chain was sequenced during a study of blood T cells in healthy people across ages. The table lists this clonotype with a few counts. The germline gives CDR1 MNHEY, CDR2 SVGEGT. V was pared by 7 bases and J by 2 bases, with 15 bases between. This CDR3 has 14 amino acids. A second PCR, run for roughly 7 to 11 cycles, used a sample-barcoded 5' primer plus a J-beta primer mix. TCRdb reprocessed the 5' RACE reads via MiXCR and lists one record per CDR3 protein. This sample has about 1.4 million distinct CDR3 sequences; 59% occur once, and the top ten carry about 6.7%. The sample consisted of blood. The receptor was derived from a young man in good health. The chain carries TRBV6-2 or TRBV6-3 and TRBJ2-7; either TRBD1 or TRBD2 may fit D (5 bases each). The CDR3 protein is CASTTRDGAYEQYF. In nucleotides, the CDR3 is TGTGCCAGCACGACCCGGGACGGAGCCTACGAGCAGTACTTC.